The sample holds many counts of the clone carrying this T cell receptor (beta chain). The antigen is undetermined. These data come from a study of response to subunit inactivated influenza vaccine. TCRdb reprocessed the RT-PCR reads via MiXCR and lists one record per CDR3 protein. The sample holds roughly 700,000 distinct CDR3 sequences, approximately 15% seen once. Study-wide results and limits: The authors offered the suggestion that each seasonal influenza vaccination recruits few new T cells.

Germline trimming cut 4 bases from V and 8 bases from J; bases unmatched to any gene: 11. Looked up from germline, CDR1 is MNHEY and CDR2 is SVGEGT. CDR3 length equals 17 residues. The sequencing used PBMCs from blood, collected 11 to 12 days after vaccination. The sequence came from a man in his forties or fifties who received an inactivated influenza vaccine. V is TRBV6-2 or TRBV6-3 and J is TRBJ2-3, with 14 bases that match TRBD2. The chain's CDR3 is CASSLSGLAGVWSTQYF. CDR3 DNA sequence: TGTGCCAGCAGTTTGTCGGGACTAGCGGGAGTTTGGAGTACGCAGTATTTT.